This T cell receptor beta chain was sequenced during a study of T cells after yellow fever vaccination. The wider study: Researchers used SMART-Seq v4 Ultra Low Input to prepare fractions that had low cell numbers. Study outcomes and limitations: Contaminants from the bulk population, in the form of abundant clonotypes, could be found in FACS-sorted repertoires. Weaker, the secondary response had a peak occurring faster, on day 5 versus 15.

Researchers made TCR cDNA using 5'RACE template switching, and this step added a universal primer site and UMIs. One entry per CDR3 protein results from TCRdb running MiXCR on the 5' RACE reads. The table shows about 45,000 distinct CDR3 sequences, with roughly 7% occurring only once. The V gene's germline CDR1 is MNHEY and CDR2 SVGEGT. V lost 6 bases and J 5 bases, leaving 10 bases between the germline ends. The length of the CDR3 is 12 residues. The starting material was CD8+ T cells not binding an NS4B(214-222) dextramer, sorted from PBMCs, obtained 45 days after the yellow fever booster vaccination. This receptor was obtained from a man aged 30-40 years who received the YFV17D yellow fever vaccine. The chain links TRBV6-2 or TRBV6-3 to TRBJ1-1; D is uncertain. CDR3 DNA: TGTGCCAGCAGAGCAGGTGGAACTGAAGCTTTCTTT. This sequence encodes CASRAGGTEAFF.